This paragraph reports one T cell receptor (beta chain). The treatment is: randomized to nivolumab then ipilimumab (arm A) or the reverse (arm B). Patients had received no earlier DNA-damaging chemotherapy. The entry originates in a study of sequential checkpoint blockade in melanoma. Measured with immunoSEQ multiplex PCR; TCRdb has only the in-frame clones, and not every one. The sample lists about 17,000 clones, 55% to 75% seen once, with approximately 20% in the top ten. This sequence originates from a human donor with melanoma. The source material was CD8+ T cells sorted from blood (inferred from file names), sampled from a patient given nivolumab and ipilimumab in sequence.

In DNA form, the CDR3 reads TGTGCCAGCAGCTTCAACAGGGGGCTTGGGGCCAACGTCCTGACTTTC. This encodes CASSFNRGLGANVLTF. V and J are TRBV5-6 and TRBJ2-6; 9 bases fit TRBD1. V shed 2 bases and J 3 bases; nucleotides not matched to a gene: 3. The CDR3 is 16 residues long. The germline V gene encodes CDR1 SGHDT and CDR2 YYEEEE.